What follows are 7 T cell receptor beta chains derived from one specimen sequenced in a study of metastatic and nonmetastatic thyroid tumors. TCRdb reanalyzed the PCR reads via MiXCR. The profile shows tens of thousands of clones, approximately 17% of them singletons. The entire patient cohort was treatment-naive prior to thyroid surgery. Input material: blood. These receptors all stem from a female donor with papillary thyroid cancer or a benign thyroid nodule (not recorded which). Some clones in this sample may be carry-over from other donors' samples.

This clone was picked up many times. The chain couples TRBV6-1 to TRBJ1-1; the D gene is possibly TRBD1 (5 bases). The CDR3 is 14 residues long. V was shortened by 4 bases and J by 3 bases, with 12 bases between the two germline ends. Germline V CDR1 and CDR2: MNHNS, SASEGT. The CDR3 sequence: CASSAQGPDTEAFF. The CDR3 bases are TGTGCCAGCAGTGCCCAGGGTCCGGACACTGAAGCTTTCTTT.

The rearrangement joins TRBV12-3 or TRBV12-4 to TRBJ1-2; D unclear. V was pared by 6 bases and J by 2 bases, with 13 bases between. This CDR3 has 14 amino acids. In nucleotides, the CDR3 is TGTGCCAGCAGCCCGGCCCCCAGGAACTATGGCTACACCTTC. It is translated as CASSPAPRNYGYTF.

This clone was recorded at least ten times. The chain combines TRBV20-1 with TRBJ1-1, with 7 bases aligning to TRBD1. After removal of 5 bases from V and 5 bases from J, the junction contained 5 bases not matched to a gene. The CDR3 has 12 residues. Germline loops: CDR1 DFQATT, CDR2 SNEGSKA (reference sequence). DNA for the CDR3: TGCAGTGCTGTAGACAGGGAAACTGAAGCTTTCTTT. As protein: CSAVDRETEAFF.

The table lists this clone with many counts. The chain joins TRBV2 to TRBJ2-7, with D perhaps matching TRBD1 (6 bases). The germline V gene encodes CDR1 SNHLY and CDR2 FYNNEI. This CDR3 contains 14 residues. V lost 6 bases and J lost 7, with 19 bases in between. Here the CDR3 DNA reads TGTGCCAGCAGGCACAGGGCAGGGAGCTTGGAGCAGTACTTC. It is translated as CASRHRAGSLEQYF.

This clone occurred many times. This sequence joins TRBV7-8 and TRBJ2-3; TRBD1 aligns across 9 bases. In germline, CDR1 is SGHVS, CDR2 FQNEAQ. CDR3 length: 18 residues. After removal of 5 bases from V and 1 base from J, the junction contained 13 bases not matched to a gene. For the CDR3, the DNA is TGTGCCAGCAGCCCAAAGAGGTACAGGGGGCGCGGCACAGATACGCAGTATTTT. Its translation is CASSPKRYRGRGTDTQYF.

This clone was found a few times. An end of the junction does not agree with germline; a read error may underlie this. This chain joins TRBV6-1 and TRBJ2-3, with TRBD2 matching over 8 bases. Germline-derived CDR1 and CDR2 are MNHNS and SASEGT. This CDR3 has 15 amino acids. The CDR3 DNA follows: TGTGCTAGCAGTGAATCTTCGGGAGGGACAGATACGCAGTATTTT. Amino acids: CASSESSGGTDTQYF.

A word on this clone: The junction departs from germline at one end; a sequencing error may be responsible. Within the sample, other DNA sequences also encode this same CDR3. The chain joins TRBV24-1 to TRBJ1-2; D might be TRBD1 (6 bases). The CDR3 runs 16 residues. The germline gives CDR1 KGHDR, CDR2 SFDVKD. The CDR3 coding sequence is TGTGCCACTAGTGATTCCCCTCAGGGGCCCGCCTATGGCTACACCTTC. Translating gives CATSDSPQGPAYGYTF.